This T cell receptor (beta chain) was identified during a study of T cell clonality in common variable immunodeficiency. Study results and caveats: Fewer TCRbeta clones were shared among CVID subjects than controls. TCRbeta clonality was increased in CVID versus healthy controls.

This clone appeared many times. Its antigen is currently unknown. Assay used: immunoSEQ multiplex PCR; TCRdb lists only in-frame clones, some missing. Found here are about 40,000 clones, no singletons; the ten largest cover 2.5% to 3%. Sequenced: peripheral blood mononuclear cells. The origin of this receptor is a person aged 18-69 years in good health.

CDR3 sequence: CASSASAQGYGYTF. The covered CDR3 bases are TGTGCCAGCAGCGCAAGCGCTCAGGGTTATGGC. The J gene is TRBJ1-2, the V gene TRBV14; TRBD1 is a possible D gene (5 bases). The read comes to an end 3 residues before the CDR3 does, leaving the germline J gene to fill in the end. V was clipped by 5 bases and J by 5 bases, with 15 bases between them. The CDR3 is 14 residues long. Germline-derived CDR1 and CDR2 are SGHDN and FVKESK. Looking up the rest from reference TRBV14 and TRBJ1-2 gives the full variable domain: EAGVTQFPSHSVIEKGQTVTLRCDPISGHDNLYWYRRVMGKEIKFLLHFVKESKQDESGMPNNRFLAERTGGTYSTLKVQPAELEDSGVYFCASSASAQGYGYTFGSGTRLTVV.